What follows describes a single T cell receptor beta chain. Its target is not known. The sample originates from a study of cytomegalovirus exposure and HLA in healthy donors. Study overall: Among 150 million to 200 million T cells, an earlier analysis found roughly 110 million unique TCR beta sequences. Points from the study as a whole: In an earlier analysis, productive rearrangement rates for most beta V segments clustered near 87% or 30%.

Germline V lookup: CDR1 LNHDA, CDR2 SQIVND (reference sequence). This CDR3 spans 16 amino acids. V lost 4 bases, J lost 5 bases, and 20 bases lay in between. PCR amplification relied on 60 Vbeta primers (plus 13 Jbeta primers). TCRdb's table, derived via immunoSEQ multiplex PCR, lists solely in-frame clones and lacks some. The table shows some 150,000 clones, with approximately 80% occurring only once. This TCR came from a woman aged 40-49 years in good health and CMV-seropositive. Source material: PBMCs. The V and J genes are TRBV19 and TRBJ2-5, with D perhaps matching TRBD1 (5 bases). The CDR3 here is CASSKTATTTWETQYF. The CDR3 DNA reads as TGTGCCAGTAGTAAGACAGCTACGACGACCTGGGAGACCCAGTACTTC.